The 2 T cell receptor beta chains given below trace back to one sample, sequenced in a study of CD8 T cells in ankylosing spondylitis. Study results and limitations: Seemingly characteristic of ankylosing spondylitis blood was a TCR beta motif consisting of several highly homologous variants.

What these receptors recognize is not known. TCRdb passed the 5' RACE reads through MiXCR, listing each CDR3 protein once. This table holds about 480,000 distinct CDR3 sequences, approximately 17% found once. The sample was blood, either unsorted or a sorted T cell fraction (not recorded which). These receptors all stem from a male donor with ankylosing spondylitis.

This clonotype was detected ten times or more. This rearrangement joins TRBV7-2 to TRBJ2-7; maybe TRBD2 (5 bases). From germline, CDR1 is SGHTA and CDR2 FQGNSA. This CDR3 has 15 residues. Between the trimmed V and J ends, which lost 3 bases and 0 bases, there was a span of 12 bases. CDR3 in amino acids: CASSFSTGSSYEQYF. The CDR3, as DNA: TGTGCCAGCAGCTTTAGTACGGGGAGCTCCTACGAGCAGTACTTC.

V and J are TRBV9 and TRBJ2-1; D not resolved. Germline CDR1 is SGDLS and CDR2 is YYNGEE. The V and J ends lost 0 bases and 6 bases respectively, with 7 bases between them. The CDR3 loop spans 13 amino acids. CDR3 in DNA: TGTGCCAGCAGCGTAGTGACTGGCAATGAGCAGTTCTTC. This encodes CASSVVTGNEQFF.